This TCR beta chain was documented in a study of identical twins. This clonotype came up many times. The CDR3 is 12 amino acids. With V trimmed by 8 bases and J by 6 bases, 1 base remained unmatched. Each CDR3 protein is one row after TCRdb ran MiXCR on the 5' RACE reads. Of 350,000 or so distinct CDR3 sequences in the sample, approximately 13% were seen once. The same data also contributed to another study, on yellow fever vaccine responses in identical twins.

This sequence originates from a woman aged 18-29 years in good health. Sequencing was performed on CD8+ T cells sorted from blood. The rearrangement uses TRBV12-3 or TRBV12-4 and TRBJ1-5, with 10 positions matching TRBD1. The CDR3 sequence: CASGQGGQPQHF. The CDR3 DNA follows: TGTGCCAGCGGACAGGGGGGTCAGCCCCAGCATTTT.